The 13 T cell receptor beta chains below were found in one sample sequenced in a study of neurological immune-mediated disorders. Each CDR3 protein is one row after TCRdb ran MiXCR on the 5' RACE reads. The sample shows tens of thousands of distinct CDR3 sequences, 4.3% of them seen only once. The time point: longitudinal time-point 3. Sequenced sample: PBMCs. These receptors were obtained from a woman between 55 and 75 years old with multiple sclerosis.

This clonotype was seen many times. This chain connects TRBV5-1 to TRBJ1-6; 7 bases match TRBD1. V lost 0 bases and J lost 8; bases outside the gene matches: 5. Germline V gene lookup returns CDR1 SGHRS and CDR2 YFSETQ. The CDR3 runs 15 residues. The CDR3 here is CASSLGTGSDSPLHF. The CDR3 DNA sequence: TGCGCCAGCAGCTTGGGGACAGGATCGGATTCACCCCTCCACTTT.

This clonotype was counted many times. This chain links TRBV20-1 with TRBJ2-1; 10 positions agree with TRBD2. This CDR3 is 17 amino acids long. V dropped 0 bases and J dropped 7; count of bases not matched to a gene: 12. The germline gives CDR1 DFQATT, CDR2 SNEGSKA (reference sequence). The CDR3 coding sequence is TGCAGTGCTAGAGATCGAGCGGGGGGGCTTCATTCAAATGAGCAGTTCTTC. Residues: CSARDRAGGLHSNEQFF.

There are many counts of this clonotype. The rearrangement links TRBV5-6 to TRBJ2-5; D is perhaps TRBD2 (5 bases). Per germline, CDR1 SGHDT and CDR2 YYEEEE. This CDR3 has 13 residues. Trimming took 0 bases from V and 5 from J, leaving 8 bases between them. CDR3 region: CASSLGRRETQYF. Here the CDR3 DNA reads TGTGCCAGCAGCTTGGGTCGGAGGGAGACCCAGTACTTC.

This clonotype appeared many times. This chain joins TRBV20-1 and TRBJ2-3; 11 bases line up with TRBD2. Germline assignment: CDR1 DFQATT and CDR2 SNEGSKA (reference sequence). V was pared by 1 base and J by 3 bases, with 3 bases of the junction left unmatched. The CDR3 contains 15 residues. CDR3: CSARVTSGGTDTQYF. CDR3 sequence (DNA): TGCAGTGCTAGAGTAACTAGCGGGGGAACAGATACGCAGTATTTT.

This clonotype was seen ten or more times. This chain uses TRBV5-1 with TRBJ2-5; D unclear. The CDR3 runs 15 residues. Germline values: CDR1 SGHRS, CDR2 YFSETQ. Trimming removed 2 bases at V and 1 base at J, with 12 bases between. The chain's CDR3 is CASSFVLGRQETQYF. The CDR3 DNA is TGCGCCAGCAGCTTTGTGCTGGGCCGCCAAGAGACCCAGTACTTC.

V is TRBV21-1 and J is TRBJ1-1; the D call in the table, TRBD1, was not verified against the DNA. TRBV21-1 is a pseudogene. This CDR3 contains 16 residues. CDR3 nucleotides: TGTGCCAGCAGCAAAGAGACAGTCAGGATGAACACTGAAGCTTTCTTT. Translated: CASSKETVRMNTEAFF.

This clonotype was seen ten or more times. The junction and the germline gene differ at one end; a read error may be behind it. The chain carries TRBV5-1 and TRBJ2-2, with a possible D match to TRBD1 (5 bases). The CDR3 is 15 residues long. Germline loops: CDR1 SGHRS, CDR2 YFSETQ. The CDR3 region has the DNA TGCGCCAGCAACTTGCAGGGCGCTAATAACGGGGAGCTGTTTTTT. Translating it yields CASNLQGANNGELFF.

This clonotype occurred many times. V is TRBV20-1 and J is TRBJ1-6, with a possible D match to TRBD1 (5 bases). CDR1 and CDR2 from the germline V gene are DFQATT and SNEGSKA (reference sequence). The CDR3 length is 16 residues. The ends were cut back, 0 bases at V and 10 bases at J, with 19 bases in the middle. CDR3 sequence (DNA): TGCAGTGCTAGAGATCCGGGGCAGGGAGGGGAATCACCCCTCCACTTT. This sequence encodes CSARDPGQGGESPLHF.

This clonotype was recorded many times. In nucleotides, the CDR3 is TGCGCCAGCAGCTCCGCCGCGGGGCTTGAAGAGACCCAGTACTTC. Its protein product is CASSSAAGLEETQYF. The chain couples TRBV5-1 to TRBJ2-5, with D possibly matching TRBD2 (6 bases). Germline V gene sequence: CDR1 SGHRS, CDR2 YFSETQ. The CDR3 runs to 15 residues. Trimming stripped 3 bases from V and 3 bases from J, with 15 bases between.

This clonotype showed up many times. This chain links TRBV6-4 with TRBJ1-1; maybe TRBD1 (6 bases). There are 13 residues in the CDR3. From germline, CDR1 is MRHNA and CDR2 SNTAGT. Trimming pared 3 bases from V and 3 bases from J, leaving 8 bases between. CDR3 in amino acids: CASSDGGHTEAFF. CDR3 DNA sequence: TGTGCCAGCAGTGATGGGGGCCACACTGAAGCTTTCTTT.

In its sample, this clonotype was seen many times. The chain carries TRBV5-1 and TRBJ2-7, with TRBD1 matching over 7 bases. The CDR3 extends over 14 amino acids. The V and J ends lost 8 bases and 0 bases, in that order; junction bases with no gene match: 8. Germline V gene lookup returns CDR1 SGHRS and CDR2 YFSETQ. CDR3: CASHSGTDSYEQYF. Written as DNA, the CDR3 is TGCGCCAGTCACTCCGGGACAGACTCCTACGAGCAGTACTTC.

This clonotype was found many times. The chain couples TRBV5-1 to TRBJ1-1, with TRBD1 as a possible D gene (6 bases). V shed 2 bases and J shed 0 bases, with 14 bases lying between them. In germline, CDR1 is SGHRS, CDR2 YFSETQ. The CDR3 runs to 16 residues. The CDR3 sequence is CASSFPAGTMNTEAFF. DNA for the CDR3: TGCGCCAGCAGCTTCCCCGCGGGGACAATGAACACTGAAGCTTTCTTT.

This clonotype was counted many times. This chain joins TRBV10-3 and TRBJ2-3; tentatively, D is TRBD1 (6 bases). The CDR3 contains 15 residues. CDR1 and CDR2 from the germline V gene are ENHRY and SYGVKD. The ends were cut back, 4 bases at V and 0 bases at J, with 11 bases in the middle. CDR3 amino acids: CAISGWTVSTDTQYF. The CDR3 DNA reads as TGTGCCATCAGTGGATGGACAGTAAGCACAGATACGCAGTATTTT.